This T cell receptor beta chain emerged from a study of blood T cell repertoires in COVID-19. Study background: Sources were T cells, B-cell-depleted T cells, or PBMCs; the material itself was cDNA or gDNA.

In the original workflow: Nucleated cell counts were estimated from reference gene primer amplification. Assay: immunoSEQ multiplex PCR; the TCRdb copy retains only in-frame clones and omits some. V, J and clone size are those of that table, while D and trimming were read from the DNA. The profile covers about 190,000 clones, with about 87% appearing a single time and roughly 2.5% taken by the ten largest. The CDR3 totals 14 residues. The germline CDR1 and CDR2 sequences are MGHDK and SYGVNS. The germline V and J ends were trimmed by 6 bases and 5 bases, with 16 bases remaining between them. This clonotype was obtained from a man in his forties with active or convalescent COVID-19. V gene TRBV25-1 combines with J gene TRBJ1-1; D may be TRBD1 (6 bases). The sequencing input was peripheral blood. This CDR3 reads CASSSTGRSTEAFF. The CDR3 nucleotides are TGTGCCAGCAGCTCTACAGGGCGGAGTACTGAAGCTTTCTTT.